This T cell receptor beta chain was recorded in a study of T cell changes during pregnancy in multiple sclerosis. This clone was counted a single time. The method was immunoSEQ multiplex PCR; TCRdb's version includes in-frame clones alone and lacks a portion of them. The data contain around 60,000 clones, 92% of them singletons. This CDR3 contains 11 residues. Trimming stripped 6 bases from V and 2 bases from J, with 5 bases between. CDR1 and CDR2 from the germline V gene are SEHNR and FQNEAQ (reference sequence). This receptor was taken from a female donor in good health, enrolled as a control in a pregnancy study. The input for sequencing was peripheral blood, taken in the second trimester of pregnancy. The J gene is TRBJ2-7, the V gene TRBV7-9; D unresolved. CDR3 coding DNA: TGTGCCAGCAGTCTTACCTACGAGCAGTACTTC. It is translated as CASSLTYEQYF.